This T cell receptor (beta chain) was identified during a study of T cell repertoires in cytomegalovirus infection. Details on this clonotype: Its antigen is unknown. Its ends do not fully match the called genes, so a read error is possible.

Each CDR3 protein gets one entry after TCRdb re-called the reads with MiXCR. The repertoire holds hundreds of thousands of distinct CDR3 sequences, with over 25% as singletons. CDR1 and CDR2 (germline): MNHEY, SVGEGT. CDR3 length equals 14 residues. Findings of the study overall: Identification of carriers of CMV plus the relevant HLA was performed using cumulative public TCR beta family frequency.

The sequence derives from a human donor in good health (CMV status not recorded). Some clones in this sample may be carry-over from other donors' samples. The V and J genes are TRBV6-2 or TRBV6-3 and TRBJ2-5; possibly TRBD1 for D (6 bases). The material was cultured CD8+ T cells from PBMCs, obtained from culture after CMV antigen stimulation. The CDR3 DNA reads as TGTGCCAGCAGCCCAGGGGCGTTCGGGGAGACCCAGTACTTT. It codes for CASSPGAFGETQYF.